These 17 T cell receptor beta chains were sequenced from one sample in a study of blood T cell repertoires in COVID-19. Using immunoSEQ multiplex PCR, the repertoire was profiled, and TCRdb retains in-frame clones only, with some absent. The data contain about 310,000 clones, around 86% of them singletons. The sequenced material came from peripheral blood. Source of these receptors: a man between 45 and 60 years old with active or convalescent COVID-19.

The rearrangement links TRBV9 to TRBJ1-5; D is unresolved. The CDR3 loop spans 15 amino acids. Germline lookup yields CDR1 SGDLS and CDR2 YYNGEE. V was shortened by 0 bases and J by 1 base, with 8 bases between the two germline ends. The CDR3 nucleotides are TGTGCCAGCAGCGTAGAGAGAGGGAGCAATCAGCCCCAGCATTTT. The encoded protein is CASSVERGSNQPQHF.

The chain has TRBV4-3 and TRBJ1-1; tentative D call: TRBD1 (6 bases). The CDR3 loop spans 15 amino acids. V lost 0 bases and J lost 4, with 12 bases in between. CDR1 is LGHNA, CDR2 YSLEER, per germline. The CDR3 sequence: CASSQDRQVRTEAFF. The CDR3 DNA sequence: TGCGCCAGCAGCCAAGACCGACAGGTACGCACTGAAGCTTTCTTT.

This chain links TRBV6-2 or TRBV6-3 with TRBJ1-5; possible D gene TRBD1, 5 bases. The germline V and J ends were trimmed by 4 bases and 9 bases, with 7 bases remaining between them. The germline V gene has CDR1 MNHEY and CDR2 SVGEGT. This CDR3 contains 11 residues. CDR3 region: CASSWGGPQHF. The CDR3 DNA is TGTGCCAGCAGTTGGGGGGGGCCCCAGCATTTT.

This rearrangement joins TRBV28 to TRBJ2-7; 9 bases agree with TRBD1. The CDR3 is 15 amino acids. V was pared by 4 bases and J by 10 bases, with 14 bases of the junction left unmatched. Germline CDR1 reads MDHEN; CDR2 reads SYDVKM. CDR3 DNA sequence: TGTGCCAGCAGTTCCGGGACAGGGACGTTTGGGCGTCAGTACTTC. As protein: CASSSGTGTFGRQYF.

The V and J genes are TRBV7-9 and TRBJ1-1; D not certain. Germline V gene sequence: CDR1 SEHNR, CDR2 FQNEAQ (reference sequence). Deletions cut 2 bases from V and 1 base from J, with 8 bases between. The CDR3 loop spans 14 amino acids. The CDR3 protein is CASSLKIGNTEAFF. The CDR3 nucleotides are TGTGCCAGCAGCTTAAAGATCGGGAACACTGAAGCTTTCTTT.

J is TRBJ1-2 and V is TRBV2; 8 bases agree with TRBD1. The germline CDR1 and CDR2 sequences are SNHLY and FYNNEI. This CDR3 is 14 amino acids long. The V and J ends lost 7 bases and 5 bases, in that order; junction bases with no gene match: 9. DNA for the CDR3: TGTGCCAGCATCTTGGACAGGGCTTTATATGGCTACACCTTC. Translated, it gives CASILDRALYGYTF.

The CDR3 coding sequence is TGTGCCAGCAGCTTAGCGGGGGACTCCTACGAGCAGTACTTC. As protein: CASSLAGDSYEQYF. V is TRBV11-3 and J is TRBJ2-7; D is possibly TRBD2 (6 bases). V gave up 1 base and J gave up 0 bases, with 7 bases separating them. The CDR3 is made up of 14 amino acids. The germline CDR1 and CDR2 sequences are SGHNT and YENEEA.

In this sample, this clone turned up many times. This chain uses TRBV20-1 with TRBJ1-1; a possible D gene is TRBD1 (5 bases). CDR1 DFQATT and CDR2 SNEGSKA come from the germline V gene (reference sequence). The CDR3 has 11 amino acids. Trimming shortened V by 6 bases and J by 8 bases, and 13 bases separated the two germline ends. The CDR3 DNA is TGCAGTGCGAGACACAGGAGCGAAGCTTTCTTT. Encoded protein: CSARHRSEAFF.

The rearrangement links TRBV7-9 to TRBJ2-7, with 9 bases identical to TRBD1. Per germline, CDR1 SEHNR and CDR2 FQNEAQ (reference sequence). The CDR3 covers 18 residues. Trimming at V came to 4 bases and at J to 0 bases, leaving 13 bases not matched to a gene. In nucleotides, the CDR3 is TGTGCCAGCAGCTCAAAGTCCGGGACAGGGCAAACCTCCTACGAGCAGTACTTC. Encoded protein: CASSSKSGTGQTSYEQYF. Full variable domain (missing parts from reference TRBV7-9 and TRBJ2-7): DTGVSQNPRHKITKRGQNVTFRCDPISEHNRLYWYRQTLGQGPEFLTYFQNEAQLEKSRLLSDRFSAERPKGSFSTLEIQRTEQGDSAMYLCASSSKSGTGQTSYEQYFGPGTRLTVT.

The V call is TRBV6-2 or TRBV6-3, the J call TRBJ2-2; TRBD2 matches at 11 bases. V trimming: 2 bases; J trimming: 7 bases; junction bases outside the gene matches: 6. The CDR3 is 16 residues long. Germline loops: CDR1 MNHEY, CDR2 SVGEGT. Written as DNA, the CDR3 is TGTGCCAGCAGTTACGACCTAGCGGGGGGCCGCGGGGAGCTGTTTTTT. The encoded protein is CASSYDLAGGRGELFF.

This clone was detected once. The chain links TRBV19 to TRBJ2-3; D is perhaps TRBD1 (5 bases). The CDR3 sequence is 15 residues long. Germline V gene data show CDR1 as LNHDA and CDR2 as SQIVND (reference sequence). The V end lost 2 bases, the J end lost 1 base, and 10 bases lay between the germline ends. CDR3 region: CASSIRGYGTDTQYF. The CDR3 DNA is TGTGCCAGTAGTATAAGGGGCTACGGCACAGATACGCAGTATTTT. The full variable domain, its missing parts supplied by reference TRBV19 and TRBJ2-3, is DGGITQSPKYLFRKEGQNVTLSCEQNLNHDAMYWYRQDPGQGLRLIYYSQIVNDFQKGDIAEGYSVSREKKESFPLTVTSAQKNPTAFYLCASSIRGYGTDTQYFGPGTRLTVL.

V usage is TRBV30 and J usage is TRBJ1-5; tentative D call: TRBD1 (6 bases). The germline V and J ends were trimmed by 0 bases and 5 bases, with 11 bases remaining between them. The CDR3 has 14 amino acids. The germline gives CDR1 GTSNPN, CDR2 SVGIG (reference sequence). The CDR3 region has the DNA TGTGCCTGGAGTGTACAGGGCTTCGATCAGCCCCAGCATTTT. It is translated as CAWSVQGFDQPQHF.

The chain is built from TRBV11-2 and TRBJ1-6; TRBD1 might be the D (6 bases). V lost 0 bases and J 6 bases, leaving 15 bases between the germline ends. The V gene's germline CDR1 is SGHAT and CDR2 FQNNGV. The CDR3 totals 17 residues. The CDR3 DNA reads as TGTGCCAGCAGCTTAGATCCCAGGGGTCGCGGTAATTCACCCCTCCACTTT. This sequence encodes CASSLDPRGRGNSPLHF.

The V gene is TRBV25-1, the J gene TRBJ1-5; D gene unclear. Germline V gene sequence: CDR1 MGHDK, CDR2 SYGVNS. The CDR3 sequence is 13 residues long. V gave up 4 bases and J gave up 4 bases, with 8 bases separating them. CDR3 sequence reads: CASSGAGNQPQHF. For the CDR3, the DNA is TGTGCCAGCAGTGGAGCGGGGAATCAGCCCCAGCATTTT.

CDR3 nucleotides: TGTGCCAGCAGCTTCGGACTAGCGGGAGATACAGATACGCAGTATTTT. This translates into CASSFGLAGDTDTQYF. The chain couples TRBV7-9 to TRBJ2-3; 13 bases agree with TRBD2. This CDR3 comprises 16 residues. V trimming: 3 bases; J trimming: 3 bases; junction bases outside the gene matches: 3. From germline, CDR1 is SEHNR and CDR2 FQNEAQ (reference sequence).

This CDR3 reads CASSIPQGPSPLHF. The CDR3 bases are TGTGCCAGTAGTATCCCACAGGGGCCGTCACCCCTCCACTTT. The chain combines TRBV19 with TRBJ1-6; 7 nucleotides align to TRBD1. In germline, CDR1 is LNHDA, CDR2 SQIVND (reference sequence). CDR3 length: 14 amino acids. Trimming cost V 3 bases and J 10 bases; bases outside gene matches: 6.

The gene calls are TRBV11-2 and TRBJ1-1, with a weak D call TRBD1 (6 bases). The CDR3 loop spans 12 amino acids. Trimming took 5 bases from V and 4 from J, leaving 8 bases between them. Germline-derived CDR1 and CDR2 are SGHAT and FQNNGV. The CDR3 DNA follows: TGTGCCAGCAGCCTACAGGGCACTGAAGCTTTCTTT. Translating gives CASSLQGTEAFF.